This TCR beta chain was identified in a study of metastatic and nonmetastatic thyroid tumors. Per the original methods: A classifier for distant metastasis in papillary thyroid cancer was constructed using CDR3 differences observed across clinicopathological groups. TCRdb recomputed clones from the PCR reads via MiXCR. These V and J calls originate from TCRdb's pipeline instead of the authors' own analysis. The sample shows about 93,000 clones, around 7.8% of them seen only once. Notes on the study in general: TCR beta diversity was reportedly significantly higher in malignant thyroid tumors than benign nodules, in blood and tumor.

V shed 1 base and J 7 bases; nucleotides not matched to a gene: 15. The germline V gene has CDR1 DFQATT and CDR2 SNEGSKA (reference sequence). CDR3 length: 16 amino acids. Thyroid surgery had not been preceded by any treatment in any patient. About this clone: Its antigen is undetermined.

Sequencing was performed on blood. The chain has TRBV20-1 and TRBJ1-2, with TRBD1 matching over 7 bases. This receptor was taken from a female donor with papillary thyroid cancer or a benign thyroid nodule (not recorded which). Some clones in this sample may be carry-over from other donors' samples. As DNA, the CDR3 is TGCAGTGCTAGAGTGGGCGGGACAGCTGGTTTGCTTGGCTACACCTTC. Translated: CSARVGGTAGLLGYTF.